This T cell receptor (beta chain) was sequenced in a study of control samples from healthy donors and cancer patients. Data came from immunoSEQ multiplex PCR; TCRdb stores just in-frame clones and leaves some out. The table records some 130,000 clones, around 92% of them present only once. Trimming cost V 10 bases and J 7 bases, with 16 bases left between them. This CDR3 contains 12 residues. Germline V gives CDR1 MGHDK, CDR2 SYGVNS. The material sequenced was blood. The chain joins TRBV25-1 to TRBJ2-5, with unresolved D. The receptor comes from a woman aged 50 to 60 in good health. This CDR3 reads CATVITSGTQYF. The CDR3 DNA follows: TGTGCCACCGTCATCACTTCTGGGACCCAGTACTTC.